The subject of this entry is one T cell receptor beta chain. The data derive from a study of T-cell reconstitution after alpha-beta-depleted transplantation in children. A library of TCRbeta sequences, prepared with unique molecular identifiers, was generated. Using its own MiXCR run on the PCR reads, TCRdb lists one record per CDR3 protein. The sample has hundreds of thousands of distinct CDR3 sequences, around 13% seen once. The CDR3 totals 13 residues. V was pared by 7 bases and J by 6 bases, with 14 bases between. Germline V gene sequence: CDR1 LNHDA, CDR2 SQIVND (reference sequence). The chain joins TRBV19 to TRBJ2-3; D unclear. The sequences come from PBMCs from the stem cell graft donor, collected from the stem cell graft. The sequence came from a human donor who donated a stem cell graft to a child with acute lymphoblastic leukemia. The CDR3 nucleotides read TGTGCCAGTAAGGAGAGACGTGCGGATACGCAGTATTTT. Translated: CASKERRADTQYF. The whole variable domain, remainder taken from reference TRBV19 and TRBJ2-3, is DGGITQSPKYLFRKEGQNVTLSCEQNLNHDAMYWYRQDPGQGLRLIYYSQIVNDFQKGDIAEGYSVSREKKESFPLTVTSAQKNPTAFYLCASKERRADTQYFGPGTRLTVL.